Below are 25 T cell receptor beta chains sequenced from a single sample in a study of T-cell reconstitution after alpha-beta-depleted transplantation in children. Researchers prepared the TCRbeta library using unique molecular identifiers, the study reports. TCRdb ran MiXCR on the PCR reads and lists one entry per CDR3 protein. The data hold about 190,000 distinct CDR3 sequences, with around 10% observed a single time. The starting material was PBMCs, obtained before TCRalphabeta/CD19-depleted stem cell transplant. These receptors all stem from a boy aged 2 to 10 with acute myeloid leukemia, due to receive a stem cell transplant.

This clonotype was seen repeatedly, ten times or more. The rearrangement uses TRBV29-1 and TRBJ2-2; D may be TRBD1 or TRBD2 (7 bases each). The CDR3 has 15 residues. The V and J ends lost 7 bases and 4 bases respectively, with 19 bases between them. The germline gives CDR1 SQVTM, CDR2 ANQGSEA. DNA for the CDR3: TGCAGCGCACGATTGTCAGGGGGGGTCACCGGGGAGCTGTTTTTT. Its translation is CSARLSGGVTGELFF.

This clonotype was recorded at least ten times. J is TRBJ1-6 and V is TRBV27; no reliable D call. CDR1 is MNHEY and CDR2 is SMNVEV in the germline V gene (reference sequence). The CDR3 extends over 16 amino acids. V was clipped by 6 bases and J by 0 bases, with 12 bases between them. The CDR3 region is CASSVDPGSYNSPLHF. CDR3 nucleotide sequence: TGTGCCAGCAGCGTTGATCCTGGCTCCTATAATTCACCCCTCCACTTT.

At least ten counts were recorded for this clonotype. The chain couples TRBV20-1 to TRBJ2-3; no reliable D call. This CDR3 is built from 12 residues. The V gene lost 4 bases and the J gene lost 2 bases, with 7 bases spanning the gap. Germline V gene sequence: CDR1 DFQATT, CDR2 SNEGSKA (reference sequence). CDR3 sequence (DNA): TGCAGTGCTATAGGGTCCACAGATACGCAGTATTTT. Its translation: CSAIGSTDTQYF.

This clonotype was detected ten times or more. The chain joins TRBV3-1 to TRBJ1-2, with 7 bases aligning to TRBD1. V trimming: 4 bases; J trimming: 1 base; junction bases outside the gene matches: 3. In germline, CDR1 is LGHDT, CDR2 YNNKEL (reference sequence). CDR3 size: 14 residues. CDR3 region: CASSPGQFNYGYTF. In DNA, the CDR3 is TGTGCCAGCAGCCCGGGACAGTTTAACTATGGCTACACCTTC.

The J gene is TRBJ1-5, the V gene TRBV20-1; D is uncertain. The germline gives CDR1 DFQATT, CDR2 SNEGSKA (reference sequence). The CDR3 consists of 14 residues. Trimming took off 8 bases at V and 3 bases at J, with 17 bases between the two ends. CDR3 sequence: CSRALDGNNQPQHF. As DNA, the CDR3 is TGCAGTCGCGCCCTTGACGGAAACAATCAGCCCCAGCATTTT.

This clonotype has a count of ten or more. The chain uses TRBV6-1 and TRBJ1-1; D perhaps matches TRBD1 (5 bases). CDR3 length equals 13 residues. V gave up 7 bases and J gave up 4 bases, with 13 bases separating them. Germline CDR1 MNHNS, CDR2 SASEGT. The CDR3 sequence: CASTQNGATEAFF. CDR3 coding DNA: TGTGCCAGCACCCAAAACGGGGCCACTGAAGCTTTCTTT.

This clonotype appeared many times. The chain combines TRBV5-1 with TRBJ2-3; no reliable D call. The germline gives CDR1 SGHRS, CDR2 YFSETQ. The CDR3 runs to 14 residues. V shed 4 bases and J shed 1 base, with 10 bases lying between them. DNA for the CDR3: TGCGCCAGCAGCGTCGGACGGCGCACAGATACGCAGTATTTT. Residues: CASSVGRRTDTQYF.

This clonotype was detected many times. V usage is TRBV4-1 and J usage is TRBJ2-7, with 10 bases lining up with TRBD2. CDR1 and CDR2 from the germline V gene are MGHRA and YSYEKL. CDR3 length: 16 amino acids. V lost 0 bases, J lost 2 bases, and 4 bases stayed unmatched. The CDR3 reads CASSQDSLAGAYEQYF. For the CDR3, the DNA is TGCGCCAGCAGCCAAGATTCCCTAGCGGGAGCCTACGAGCAGTACTTC.

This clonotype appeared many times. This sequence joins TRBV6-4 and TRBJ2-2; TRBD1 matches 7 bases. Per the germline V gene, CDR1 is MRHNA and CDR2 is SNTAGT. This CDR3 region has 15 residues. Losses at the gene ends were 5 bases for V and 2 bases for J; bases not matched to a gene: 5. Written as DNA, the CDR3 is TGTGCCAGCAGTCCACGGACAGGAAACACCGGGGAGCTGTTTTTT. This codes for CASSPRTGNTGELFF.

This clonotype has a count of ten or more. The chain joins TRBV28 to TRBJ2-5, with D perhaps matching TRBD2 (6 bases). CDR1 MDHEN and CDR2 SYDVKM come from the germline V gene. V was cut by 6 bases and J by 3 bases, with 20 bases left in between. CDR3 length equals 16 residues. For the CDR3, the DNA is TGTGCCAGCAGCCCTCACGGAGGGTGGGTCGAAGAGACCCAGTACTTC. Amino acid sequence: CASSPHGGWVEETQYF. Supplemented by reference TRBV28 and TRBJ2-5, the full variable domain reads DVKVTQSSRYLVKRTGEKVFLECVQDMDHENMFWYRQDPGLGLRLIYFSYDVKMKEKGDIPEGYSVSREKKERFSLILESASTNQTSMYLCASSPHGGWVEETQYFGPGTRLLVL.

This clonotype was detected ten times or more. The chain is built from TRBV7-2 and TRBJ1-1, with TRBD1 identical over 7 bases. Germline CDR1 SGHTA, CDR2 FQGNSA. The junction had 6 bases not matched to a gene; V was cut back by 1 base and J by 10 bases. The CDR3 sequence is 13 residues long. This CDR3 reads CASSLEVQGIAFF. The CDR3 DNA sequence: TGTGCCAGCAGCTTAGAGGTACAGGGGATAGCTTTCTTT.

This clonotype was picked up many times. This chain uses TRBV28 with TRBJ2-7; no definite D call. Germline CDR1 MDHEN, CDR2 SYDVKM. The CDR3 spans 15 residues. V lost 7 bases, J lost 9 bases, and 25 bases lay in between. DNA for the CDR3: TGTGCCAGCACCCCCTACAACAACGAAGGGATAGGGCAGTACTTC. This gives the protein CASTPYNNEGIGQYF.

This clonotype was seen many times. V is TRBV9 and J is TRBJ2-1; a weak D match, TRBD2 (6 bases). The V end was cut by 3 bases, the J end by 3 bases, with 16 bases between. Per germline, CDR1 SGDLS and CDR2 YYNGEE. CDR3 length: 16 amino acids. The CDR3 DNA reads TGTGCCAGCAGCGCCCATGGGGGAGGTCTCTACAATGAGCAGTTCTTC. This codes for CASSAHGGGLYNEQFF.

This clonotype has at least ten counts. CDR3 region: CASSESLRGALHYGYTF. CDR3 sequence (DNA): TGTGCCAGCAGTGAATCGCTGCGGGGGGCCCTCCACTATGGCTACACCTTC. The chain couples TRBV6-1 to TRBJ1-2; D perhaps matches TRBD1 (6 bases). The CDR3 totals 17 residues. CDR1 and CDR2 (germline): MNHNS, SASEGT. V shed 2 bases and J shed 3 bases, with 19 bases lying between them.

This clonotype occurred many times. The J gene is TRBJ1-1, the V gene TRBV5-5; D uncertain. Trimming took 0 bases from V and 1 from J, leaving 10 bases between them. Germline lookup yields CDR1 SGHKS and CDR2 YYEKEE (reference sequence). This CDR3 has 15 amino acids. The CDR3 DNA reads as TGTGCCAGCAGCTTGGTTGGCGGGCGGAACACTGAAGCTTTCTTT. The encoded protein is CASSLVGGRNTEAFF. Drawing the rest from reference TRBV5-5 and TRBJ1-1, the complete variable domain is DAGVTQSPTHLIKTRGQQVTLRCSPISGHKSVSWYQQVLGQGPQFIFQYYEKEERGRGNFPDRFSARQFPNYSSELNVNALLLGDSALYLCASSLVGGRNTEAFFGQGTRLTVV.

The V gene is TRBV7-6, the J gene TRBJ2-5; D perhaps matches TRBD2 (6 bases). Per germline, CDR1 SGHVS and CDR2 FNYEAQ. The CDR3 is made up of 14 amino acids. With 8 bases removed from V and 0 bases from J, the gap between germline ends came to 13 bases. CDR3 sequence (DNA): TGTGCCAGCTTAGGGGACTGGTACCAAGAGACCCAGTACTTC. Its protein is CASLGDWYQETQYF.

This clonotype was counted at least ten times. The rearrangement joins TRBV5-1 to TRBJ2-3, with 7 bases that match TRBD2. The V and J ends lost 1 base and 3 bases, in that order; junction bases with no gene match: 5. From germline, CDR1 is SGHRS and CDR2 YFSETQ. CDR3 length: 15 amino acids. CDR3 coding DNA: TGCGCCAGCAGCTTGCGCGGGAGTTCGACAGATACGCAGTATTTT. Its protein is CASSLRGSSTDTQYF. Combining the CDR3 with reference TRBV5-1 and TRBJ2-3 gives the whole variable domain KAGVTQTPRYLIKTRGQQVTLSCSPISGHRSVSWYQQTPGQGLQFLFEYFSETQRNKGNFPGRFSGRQFSNSRSEMNVSTLELGDSALYLCASSLRGSSTDTQYFGPGTRLTVL.

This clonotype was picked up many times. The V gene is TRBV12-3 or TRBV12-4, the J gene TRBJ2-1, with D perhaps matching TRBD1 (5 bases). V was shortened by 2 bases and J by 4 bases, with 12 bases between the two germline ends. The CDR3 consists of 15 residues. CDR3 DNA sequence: TGTGCCAGCAGTTTAAGGCAGGGTCAGTACAATGAGCAGTTCTTC. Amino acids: CASSLRQGQYNEQFF.

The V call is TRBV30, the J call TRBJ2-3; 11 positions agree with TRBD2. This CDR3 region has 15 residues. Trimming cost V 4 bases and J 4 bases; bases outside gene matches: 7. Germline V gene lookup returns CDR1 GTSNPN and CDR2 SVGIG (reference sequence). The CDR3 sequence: CAWTKGLADADTQYF. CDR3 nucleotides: TGTGCCTGGACCAAGGGACTAGCGGACGCAGATACGCAGTATTTT.

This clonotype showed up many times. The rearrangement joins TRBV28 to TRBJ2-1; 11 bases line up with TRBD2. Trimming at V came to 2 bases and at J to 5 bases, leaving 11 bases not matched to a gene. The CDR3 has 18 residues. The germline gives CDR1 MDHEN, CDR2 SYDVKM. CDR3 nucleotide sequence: TGTGCCAGCAGTTTAAGTCGTACTAGCGGGAGTTTGAACAATGAGCAGTTCTTC. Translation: CASSLSRTSGSLNNEQFF.

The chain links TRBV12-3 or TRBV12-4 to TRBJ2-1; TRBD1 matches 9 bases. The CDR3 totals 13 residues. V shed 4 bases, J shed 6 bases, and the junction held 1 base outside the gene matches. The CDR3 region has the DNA TGTGCCAGCAGTTGGGACAGGGTCAATGAGCAGTTCTTC. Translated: CASSWDRVNEQFF.

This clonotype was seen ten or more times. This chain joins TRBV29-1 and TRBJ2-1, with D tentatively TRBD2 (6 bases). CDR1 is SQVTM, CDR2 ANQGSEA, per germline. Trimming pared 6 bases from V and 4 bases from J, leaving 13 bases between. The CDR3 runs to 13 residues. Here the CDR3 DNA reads TGCAGCGTATCGGGGACTGCATACAATGAGCAGTTCTTC. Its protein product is CSVSGTAYNEQFF.

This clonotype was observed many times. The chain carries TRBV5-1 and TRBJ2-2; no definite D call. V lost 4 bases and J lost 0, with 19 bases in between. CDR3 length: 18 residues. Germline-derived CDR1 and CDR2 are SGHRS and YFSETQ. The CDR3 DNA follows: TGCGCCAGCAGCCCCCCTAAAACGGCCAGCACGAACACCGGGGAGCTGTTTTTT. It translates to CASSPPKTASTNTGELFF.

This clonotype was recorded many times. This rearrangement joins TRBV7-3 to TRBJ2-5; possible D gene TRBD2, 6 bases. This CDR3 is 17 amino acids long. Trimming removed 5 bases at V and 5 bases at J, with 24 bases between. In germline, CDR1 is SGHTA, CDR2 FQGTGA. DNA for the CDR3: TGTGCCAGCAGCCCCGGCCTAAGCGCGGGGTCCAAGGAGACCCAGTACTTC. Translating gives CASSPGLSAGSKETQYF.

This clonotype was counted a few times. DNA of the CDR3: TGTGCCAGCGCCAAACAGATAGGGCTTATCTACGAGCAGTACTTC. It encodes CASAKQIGLIYEQYF. This chain links TRBV25-1 with TRBJ2-7, with D uncertain. Germline V gives CDR1 MGHDK, CDR2 SYGVNS. V lost 8 bases, J lost 3 bases, and 20 bases lay in between. The CDR3 covers 15 residues.